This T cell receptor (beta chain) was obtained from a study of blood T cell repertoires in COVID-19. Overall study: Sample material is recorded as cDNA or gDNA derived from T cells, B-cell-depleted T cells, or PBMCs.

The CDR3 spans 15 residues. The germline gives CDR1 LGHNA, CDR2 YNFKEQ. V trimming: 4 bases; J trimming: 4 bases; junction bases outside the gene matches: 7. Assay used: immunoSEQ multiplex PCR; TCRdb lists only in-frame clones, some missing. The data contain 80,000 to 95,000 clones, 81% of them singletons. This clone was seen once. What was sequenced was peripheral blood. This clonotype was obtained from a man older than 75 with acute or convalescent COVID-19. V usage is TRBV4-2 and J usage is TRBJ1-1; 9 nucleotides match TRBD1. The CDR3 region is CASSPAGTGSTEAFF. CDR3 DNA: TGTGCCAGCAGCCCGGCCGGGACAGGGAGCACTGAAGCTTTCTTT.